The 9 T cell receptor beta chains in this list originate from one sample, sequenced in a study of spatial heterogeneity in lung cancer. The study's findings and limits: How many expanded intratumoral alpha and beta TCRs were present tracked the tumor mutation count, which was a count of nonsynonymous mutations.

For these TCRs, the target antigens are not known. MiXCR, run by TCRdb on the 5' RACE reads, gives a single entry per CDR3 protein. The sample records about 13,000 distinct CDR3 sequences, under 6% being singletons. As for time point: sample taken at primary tumor resection. The sequencing here drew on lung tumor tissue, taken at surgery. These receptors originate from a male donor with early-stage non-small cell lung cancer.

The sample holds many counts of this clonotype. The genes are TRBV11-2 and TRBJ2-7; 8 nucleotides line up with TRBD2. The germline V gene encodes CDR1 SGHAT and CDR2 FQNNGV. The CDR3 is made up of 15 amino acids. V shed 5 bases, J shed 5 bases, and the junction held 11 bases outside the gene matches. DNA of the CDR3: TGTGCCAGCAGCCTATGGCGGGGGGCTCAGGACGAGCAGTACTTC. Its protein product is CASSLWRGAQDEQYF.

By share of the sample, this clonotype is medium-sized (0.01 to 0.1%). V gene TRBV29-1 combines with J gene TRBJ1-4; D not resolved. CDR3 size: 15 residues. Germline V gene lookup returns CDR1 SQVTM and CDR2 ANQGSEA. V gave up 6 bases and J gave up 2 bases, with 16 bases separating them. CDR3 loop: CSVHLPGSTNEKLFF. For the CDR3, the DNA is TGCAGCGTACACCTTCCGGGCTCCACTAATGAAAAACTGTTTTTT.

This clonotype was found many times. The chain carries TRBV28 and TRBJ2-7; TRBD1 matches at 7 bases. V gave up 7 bases and J gave up 4 bases; unmatched junction bases: 7. The CDR3 spans 13 residues. Germline V gene sequence: CDR1 MDHEN, CDR2 SYDVKM. DNA of the CDR3: TGTGCCAGCACGGGACAGTTGGCATACGAGCAGTACTTC. Its protein is CASTGQLAYEQYF.

This clonotype was found many times. The chain recombines TRBV2 with TRBJ2-5; D perhaps matches TRBD1 (6 bases). The CDR3 consists of 13 residues. Trimming removed 5 bases from V and 5 bases from J, with 12 bases in between. Germline CDR1 and CDR2: SNHLY and FYNNEI. The CDR3 coding sequence is TGTGCCAGCAGTACAGGGAGCGTGGAGACCCAGTACTTC. This gives the protein CASSTGSVETQYF.

This clonotype has a count of ten or more. The rearrangement links TRBV2 to TRBJ2-6; 7 bases fit TRBD2. The CDR3 is made up of 16 amino acids. The V and J ends lost 2 bases and 4 bases, in that order; junction bases with no gene match: 5. Germline-derived CDR1 and CDR2 are SNHLY and FYNNEI. The CDR3, as DNA: TGTGCCAGCAGTGAATGGGGACTATCCGGGGCCAACGTCCTGACTTTC. It translates to CASSEWGLSGANVLTF. Variable domain in full (rest from reference TRBV2 and TRBJ2-6): EPEVTQTPSHQVTQMGQEVILRCVPISNHLYFYWYRQILGQKVEFLVSFYNNEISEKSEIFDDQFSVERPDGSNFTLKIRSTKLEDSAMYFCASSEWGLSGANVLTFGAGSRLTVL.

The chain links TRBV5-1 to TRBJ2-3, with no clear D. The CDR3 runs to 12 residues. Trimming pared 3 bases from V and 3 bases from J, leaving 5 bases between. Per germline, CDR1 SGHRS and CDR2 YFSETQ. As DNA, the CDR3 is TGCGCCAGCAGCTACGGGACAGATACGCAGTATTTT. Its protein is CASSYGTDTQYF.

This clonotype turned up a few times. The chain recombines TRBV2 with TRBJ2-5, with a tentative D call TRBD2 (5 bases). Trimming removed 6 bases from V and 0 bases from J, with 11 bases in between. Germline V gene data show CDR1 as SNHLY and CDR2 as FYNNEI. The CDR3 loop spans 14 amino acids. CDR3 amino acids: CASRETGNQETQYF. Written as DNA, the CDR3 is TGTGCCAGCAGGGAGACGGGGAACCAAGAGACCCAGTACTTC.

A few counts support this clonotype. V and J are TRBV11-2 and TRBJ1-1; D remains ambiguous. Germline lookup yields CDR1 SGHAT and CDR2 FQNNGV. This CDR3 contains 14 residues. The V end was cut by 1 base, the J end by 4 bases, with 10 bases between. The CDR3 nucleotides read TGTGCCAGCAGCTTAGTCGGCGGGTTCACTGAAGCTTTCTTT. This translates into CASSLVGGFTEAFF.

Ten or more counts support this clonotype. This sequence may be a read error, since a much larger clone differs from it by one base. In this CDR3 the conserved last residue, phenylalanine or tryptophan, is missing, so a read error is likely. The DNA is omitted, as the CDR3 cannot be located on it reliably, and the CDR3 follows TCRdb's listing. The rearrangement uses TRBV7-2 and TRBJ2-3; the table's D call TRBD1 went unverified against the DNA. The CDR3 is made up of 11 amino acids, end residues included. CDR1 is SGHTA and CDR2 is FQGNSA in the germline V gene. The CDR3 loop is CASSLGTWRYS.